This paragraph reports one T cell receptor beta chain. This receptor's antigen is unknown. The input lacks base qualities; no much larger clone sits a single base away. This specimen belongs to a study of T cell responses to AZD1222 COVID-19 vaccine (dated by TCRdb to the early 2020s). Study-level background: Because spike-specific TCR depth and breadth did not differ between the two schedules, AZD1222 recipients who got a second dose at roughly 4 weeks were pooled with those who got a second dose at roughly 12 weeks. TCR sequencing covered some 240 trial participants: 200 to 220 given two doses of AZD1222 and 26 given two doses of MenACWY control vaccine. Trial participants were enrolled into age subgroups of 18-55, 56-69 and 70-plus years, which contained 148, 28 and 57 TCR-sequenced participants, respectively. The study at large found these results: Because no samples from the day 14 peak response were available, repertoires could be characterized only after the peak T cell response. Reportedly, close to half of the unique spike-specific TCRs recognized epitopes lying outside the regions that are mutated in the B.1.351 and B.1.1.7 variants. The 56-69-year group was small, and its depth increase did not reach significance, likely because of low power. Participants were mostly white British, with more females than males. The authors suggested clonal diversity may have been underestimated. Vaccine-associated CD4 TCRs spanned the whole spike protein, with dominant responses in regions 160-218 and 743-854. Conclusions about previously exposed vaccinees are limited, since just six AZD1222 recipients were seropositive for SARS-CoV-2 at baseline. Spike-specific TCR breadth and depth rose significantly after two AZD1222 doses compared with day 0 and with MenACWY recipients.

The CDR3 regions of human TCRbeta chains were analyzed by immunosequencing. In the paper's pipeline: Repertoire TCRs were matched against a reference library of SARS-CoV-2-specific TCRs generated with the MIRA antigen-specificity platform. Breadth was defined as the fraction of unique TCRs that were SARS-CoV-2-associated, and depth was defined as the fraction of total T cells that were SARS-CoV-2-associated. Using the MIRA data, each spike-specific TCR was assigned both to the spike region to which the TCR was reactive and to a CD4 or CD8 class. Log10-transformed breadth and depth values were compared by one-way ANOVA with Sidak's multiple comparisons tests. TCRdb limited this immuneACCESS table to in-frame rearrangements with V and J called. A share of clones is missing; checked studies link under half to unresolved V genes, and the rest is unexplained. The V and J calls and clone size were taken over from that table, and D and trimming were inferred from the DNA. Here the sample has about 55,000 clones; about 90% occur a single time. The ten largest clonotypes hold 3% to 4.5% of the sample.

This specimen's time point label, interpreted: baseline before first vaccination. Samples from vaccinated people were obtained from the UK trials COV001 and COV002, which included a single-blind randomized controlled phase 2/3 trial of AZD1222 (ChAdOx1 nCoV-19) in healthy adults. Trial participant PBMC samples were collected at day 0 and day 28 after the second dose for TCRbeta chain sequencing. According to the germline V gene, CDR1 reads KGHDR and CDR2 reads SFDVKD. The CDR3 measures 15 amino acids from cysteine to phenylalanine. The sequence is cut down to CDR3 DNA, 45 bases in frame from base 1. Trimming takes 5 bases off V and 3 bases off J; junction bases not matched to a gene: 4.

Material: peripheral blood, obtained on day 0 of AZD1222 vaccination. The source is an adult in good health. In this chain, TRBV24-1 is recombined with TRBJ2-1, with 9 middle bases fitting TRBD1. The CDR3 loop reads CATSGDRGNYNEQFF. The DNA is as follows: TGTGCCACCAGTGGAGACAGGGGGAACTACAATGAGCAGTTCTTC.